This T cell receptor beta chain is drawn from a study of cytomegalovirus exposure and HLA in healthy donors. General study results and limits: Some V segments could not be told apart, so they were left out, TRBV6-2 and TRBV6-3 among them. Several of the most significant clusters were apparently associated with common viral pathogens in a later analysis. In a later analysis, at a false discovery rate of 0.05, 16,951 TCR beta sequences matched HLA alleles.

The PCR was carried out with 60 Vbeta primers and 13 Jbeta primers. As originally analysed: About 12 million of the 80 million or so unique TCR beta chains counted in a later analysis were shared. Clones were sequenced by immunoSEQ multiplex PCR, and TCRdb holds only the in-frame ones, with some missing. The DNA was the basis for D and trimming; V, J and clone size are from that table. The sample lists roughly 120,000 clones; over 65% were seen once. For this clone: No antigen is known for it.

The CDR3 length is 15 residues. The germline gives CDR1 SGHNT, CDR2 YYREEE (reference sequence). J was trimmed by 5 bases and V by 5 bases; bases with no gene match: 11. This TCR was sampled from a man aged 25 to 45 in good health and CMV-seropositive. The material sequenced was PBMCs. The chain carries TRBV5-4 and TRBJ2-7, with 9 bases matching TRBD2. CDR3 nucleotides: TGTGCCAGCAGAGCACAGGGTAGCGGGGGCAACGAGCAGTACTTC. This gives the protein CASRAQGSGGNEQYF. The variable domain in full, with the rest retrieved from reference TRBV5-4 and TRBJ2-7, is ETGVTQSPTHLIKTRGQQVTLRCSSQSGHNTVSWYQQALGQGPQFIFQYYREEENGRGNFPPRFSGLQFPNYSSELNVNALELDDSALYLCASRAQGSGGNEQYFGPGTRLTVT.